The clone carrying this TCR beta chain has more than one count but fewer than ten. The CDR3 covers 14 residues. Unmatched junction bases numbered 6, after V lost 4 bases and J lost 8 bases. CDR1 and CDR2 (germline): LNHDA, SQIVND (reference sequence). This sample was taken from a study of cytomegalovirus exposure and HLA in healthy donors. This PCR relied on a set of 60 Vbeta primers and 13 Jbeta primers. TCRdb keeps only in-frame clones here, not all; method: immunoSEQ multiplex PCR. This table holds 150,000 to 200,000 clones, approximately 80% found once. Sequencing used PBMCs. The TCR was taken from a woman aged 40 to 49 in good health and CMV-seronegative. The chain joins TRBV19 to TRBJ1-2; 11 positions agree with TRBD1. In DNA, the CDR3 is TGTGCCAGTAGTACGGGACAGGGGGTGTACGGCTACACCTTC. It specifies CASSTGQGVYGYTF.